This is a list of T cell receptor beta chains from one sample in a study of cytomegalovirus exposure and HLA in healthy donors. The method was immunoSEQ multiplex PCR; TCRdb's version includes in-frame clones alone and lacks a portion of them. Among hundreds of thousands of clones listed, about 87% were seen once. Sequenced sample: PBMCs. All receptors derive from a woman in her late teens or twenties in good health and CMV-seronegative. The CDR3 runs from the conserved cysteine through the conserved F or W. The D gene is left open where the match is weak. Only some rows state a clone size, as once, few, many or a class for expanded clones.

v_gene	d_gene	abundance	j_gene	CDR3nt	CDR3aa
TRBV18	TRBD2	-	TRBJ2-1	TGTGCCAGCTCACCCCTAGCGGGGGGAACCTACAATGAGCAGTTCTTC	CASSPLAGGTYNEQFF
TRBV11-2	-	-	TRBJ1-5	TGTGCCAGCAGCTTAATGTCCGGTAACAATCAGCCCCAGCATTTT	CASSLMSGNNQPQHF
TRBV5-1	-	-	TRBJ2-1	TGCGCCAGCAGCGCAAGCGGGCAGCAGTTCTTC	CASSASGQQFF
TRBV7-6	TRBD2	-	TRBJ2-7	TGTGCCAGCAGCTTAGAGAGCGGGGGGGCATACGAGCAGTACTTC	CASSLESGGAYEQYF
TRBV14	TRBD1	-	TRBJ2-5	TGTGCCAGCAGCCAAAGACGGACAGGCGTGGAGACCCAGTACTTC	CASSQRRTGVETQYF
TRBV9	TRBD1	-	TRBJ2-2	TGTGCCAGCAGTGCATCCGGGACAGGGTACGGGGAGCTGTTTTTT	CASSASGTGYGELFF
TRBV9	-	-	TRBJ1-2	TGTGCCAGCAGCGCCGGAATAGGGGTCTATGGCTACACCTTC	CASSAGIGVYGYTF
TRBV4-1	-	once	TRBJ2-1	TGCGCCAGCAGTACTAACAATGAGCAGTTCTTC	CASSTNNEQFF
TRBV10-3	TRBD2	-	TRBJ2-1	TGTGCCATCAGTGGTACGCTAGCGGGGGGGCCTAGGGATGAGCAGTTCTTC	CAISGTLAGGPRDEQFF
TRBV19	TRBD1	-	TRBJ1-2	TGTGCCAGTAGTATAGAGACAGGGGTGGGCTACACCTTC	CASSIETGVGYTF
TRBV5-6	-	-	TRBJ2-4	TGTGCCAGCAGCTCCTCTGGGGGGGCAAACATTCAGTACTTC	CASSSSGGANIQYF
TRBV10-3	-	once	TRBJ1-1	TGTGCCATCAGTAATGAGGCGAACACTGAAGCTTTCTTT	CAISNEANTEAFF
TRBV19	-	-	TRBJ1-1	TGTGCCAGTAGTCCGCAAACCCTTCGACAGGCCACGGTTGGGGCTTTCTTT	CASSPQTLRQATVGAFF
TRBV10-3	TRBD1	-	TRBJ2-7	TGTGCCATCAGTACCCCTAAACGAGGGGGCGACGAGCAGTACTTC	CAISTPKRGGDEQYF
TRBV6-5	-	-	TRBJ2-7	TGTGCCAGCAGTATCGGACAGACGTCCTACGAGCAGTACTTC	CASSIGQTSYEQYF
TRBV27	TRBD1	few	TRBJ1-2	TGTGCCAGCGGTACCGGGACAGCCTCCTATGGCTACACCTTC	CASGTGTASYGYTF
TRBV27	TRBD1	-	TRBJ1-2	TGTGCCAGCAGTTTAAACAGGGGGCTGGATGGCTACACCTTC	CASSLNRGLDGYTF
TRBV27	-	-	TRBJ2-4	TGTGCCAGCAGTTCGGGTCCCCAAAACATTCAGTACTTC	CASSSGPQNIQYF
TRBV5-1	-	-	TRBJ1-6	TGCGCCAGCAGCGAAGCGCCAGGGGATTCACCCCTCCACTTT	CASSEAPGDSPLHF
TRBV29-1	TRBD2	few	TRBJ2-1	TGCAGCGTTGTCCCTTACTTGGGACTAGCGGGGGGGCCCAATGAGCAGTTCTTC	CSVVPYLGLAGGPNEQFF
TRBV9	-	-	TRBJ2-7	TGTGCCAGCAGCTCTAGCTCCTACGAGCAGTACTTC	CASSSSSYEQYF
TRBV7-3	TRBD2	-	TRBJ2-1	TGTGCCAGCAGCCTTAGCGGGGGGGTCGATGAGCAGTTCTTC	CASSLSGGVDEQFF
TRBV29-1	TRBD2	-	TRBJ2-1	TGCAGCGTGTGGAAAGGGACTACCGATGAGCAGTTCTTC	CSVWKGTTDEQFF
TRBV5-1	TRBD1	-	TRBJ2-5	TGCGCCAGCGGCCCCGACAGGGGCTATGAGACCCAGTACTTC	CASGPDRGYETQYF
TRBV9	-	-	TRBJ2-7	TGTGCCAGCAGCCCCACGAGCGGACCACCCTACGAGCAGTACTTC	CASSPTSGPPYEQYF
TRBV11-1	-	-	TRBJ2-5	TGTGCCAGCAGCTCTCGAACTGCGCAAGAGACCCAGTACTTC	CASSSRTAQETQYF
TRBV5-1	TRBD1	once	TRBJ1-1	TGCGCCAGCAGCCTAAGGCCGGGACAGGGGAACACTGAAGCTTTCTTT	CASSLRPGQGNTEAFF
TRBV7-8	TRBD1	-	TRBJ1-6	TGTGCCAGCAGCCCAGAGGGGACAGGGAACTCACCCCTCCACTTT	CASSPEGTGNSPLHF
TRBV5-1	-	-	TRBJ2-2	TGCGCCAGCAGCTTCTCGGGACTCCCAGGCGGGGAGCTGTTTTTT	CASSFSGLPGGELFF
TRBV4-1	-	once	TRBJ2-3	TGCGCCAGCAGCCAAGAGCGGCCCGATACGCAGTATTTT	CASSQERPDTQYF
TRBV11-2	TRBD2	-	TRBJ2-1	TGTGCCAGCCGAACTGGGGCGGGGGGGCTTCTACACAATGAGCAGTTCTTC	CASRTGAGGLLHNEQFF
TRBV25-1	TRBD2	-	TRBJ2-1	TGTGCCAGCAGCTCCGGGACTAGCGGCCGCAATGAGCAGTTCTTC	CASSSGTSGRNEQFF
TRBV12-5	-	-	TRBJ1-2	TGTGCTAGTGGTTTGGGGGGGCGCTTGGATGGCTACACCTTC	CASGLGGRLDGYTF
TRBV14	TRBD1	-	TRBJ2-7	TGTGCCAGCAGGGGGGACAGTAGCTACGAGCAGTACTTC	CASRGDSSYEQYF
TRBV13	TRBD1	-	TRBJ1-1	TGTGCCAGCAGCTCAACCCGACCGGGACAGGGGCTCACTGAAGCTTTCTTT	CASSSTRPGQGLTEAFF
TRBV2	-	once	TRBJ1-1	TGTGCCAGCAGTGGAGGCGGCACTGAAGCTTTCTTT	CASSGGGTEAFF
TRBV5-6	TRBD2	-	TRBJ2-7	TGTGCCAGCAGCTTGAAATTGGTGTCTAGCGGGAGGCTCGAGCAGTACTTC	CASSLKLVSSGRLEQYF
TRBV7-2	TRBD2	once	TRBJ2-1	TGTGCCAGCAGCCCCTCGGGACTAGCGGGCAATGAGCAGTTCTTC	CASSPSGLAGNEQFF
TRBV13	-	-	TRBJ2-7	TGTGCCAGCAGCTTAGGGGGCGGGGAAACCCACTACGAGCAGTACTTC	CASSLGGGETHYEQYF
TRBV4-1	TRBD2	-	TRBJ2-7	TGCGCCAGCAGTACCGGGCCCCTCCCTGTCGCCGGGACTAGCACTGACGAGCAGTACTTC	CASSTGPLPVAGTSTDEQYF
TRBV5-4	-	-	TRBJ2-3	TGTGCCAGCAGCTTGGCCTATACGCAGTATTTT	CASSLAYTQYF
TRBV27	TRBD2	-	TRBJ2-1	TGTGCCAGCGGTACTAGCGGGGGGGGGAATGAGCAGTTCTTC	CASGTSGGGNEQFF